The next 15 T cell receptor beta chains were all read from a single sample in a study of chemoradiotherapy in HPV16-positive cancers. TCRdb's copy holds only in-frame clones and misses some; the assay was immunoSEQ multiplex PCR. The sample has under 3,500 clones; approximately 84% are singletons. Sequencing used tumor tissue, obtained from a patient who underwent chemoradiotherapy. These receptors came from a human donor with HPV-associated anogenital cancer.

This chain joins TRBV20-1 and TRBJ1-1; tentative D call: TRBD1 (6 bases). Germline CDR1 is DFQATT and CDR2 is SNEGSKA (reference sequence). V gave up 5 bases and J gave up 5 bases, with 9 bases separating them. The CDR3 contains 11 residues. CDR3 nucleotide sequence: TGCAGTGCTGCAACAGGGACTGAAGCTTTCTTT. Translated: CSAATGTEAFF.

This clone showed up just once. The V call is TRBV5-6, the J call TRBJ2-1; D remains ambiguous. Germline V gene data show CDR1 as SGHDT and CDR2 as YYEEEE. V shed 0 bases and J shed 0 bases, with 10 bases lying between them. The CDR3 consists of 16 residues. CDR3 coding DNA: TGTGCCAGCAGCTTGGAGGTCATCAGCTCCTACAATGAGCAGTTCTTC. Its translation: CASSLEVISSYNEQFF.

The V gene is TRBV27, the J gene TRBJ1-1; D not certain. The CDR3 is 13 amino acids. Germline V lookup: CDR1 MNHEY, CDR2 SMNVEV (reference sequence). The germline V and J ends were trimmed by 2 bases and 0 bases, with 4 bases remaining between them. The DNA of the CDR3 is TGTGCCAGCAGTTTAGGGATGAACACTGAAGCTTTCTTT. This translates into CASSLGMNTEAFF.

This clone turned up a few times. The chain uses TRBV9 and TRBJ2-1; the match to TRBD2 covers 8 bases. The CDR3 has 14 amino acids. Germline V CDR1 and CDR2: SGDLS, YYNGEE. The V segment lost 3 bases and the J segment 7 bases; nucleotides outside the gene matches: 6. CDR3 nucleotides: TGTGCCAGCAGCGCTGAGACTAGCGTAAATGAGCAGTTCTTC. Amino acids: CASSAETSVNEQFF.

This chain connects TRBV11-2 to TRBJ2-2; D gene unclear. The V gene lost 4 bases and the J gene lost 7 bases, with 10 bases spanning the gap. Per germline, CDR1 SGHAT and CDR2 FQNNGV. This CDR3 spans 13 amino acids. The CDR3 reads CASSSRLGGELFF. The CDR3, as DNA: TGTGCCAGCAGCTCCCGTCTGGGCGGGGAGCTGTTTTTT.

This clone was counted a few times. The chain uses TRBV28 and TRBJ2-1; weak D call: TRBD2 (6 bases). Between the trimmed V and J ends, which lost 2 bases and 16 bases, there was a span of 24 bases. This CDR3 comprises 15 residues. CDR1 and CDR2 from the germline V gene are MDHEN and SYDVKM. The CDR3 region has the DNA TGTGCCAGCAGTTTACCCCCTCCCTTACTAGCTACGAACTTCTTC. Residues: CASSLPPPLLATNFF.

The CDR3 nucleotides are TGTGCCCGCCGCCCCCAGCCGGACTACGAGCAGTACTTC. Translated: CARRPQPDYEQYF. The chain joins TRBV6-1 to TRBJ2-7; no clear D. The length of the CDR3 is 13 residues. V lost 11 bases, J lost 3 bases, and 17 bases lay in between. Germline CDR1 MNHNS, CDR2 SASEGT.

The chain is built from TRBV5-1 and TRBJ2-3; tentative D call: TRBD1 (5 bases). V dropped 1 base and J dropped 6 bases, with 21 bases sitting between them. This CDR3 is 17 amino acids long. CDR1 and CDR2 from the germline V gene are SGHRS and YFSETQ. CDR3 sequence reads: CASSLTPGKDKRDTQYF. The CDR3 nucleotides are TGCGCCAGCAGCTTGACGCCCGGTAAGGACAAGAGGGATACGCAGTATTTT.

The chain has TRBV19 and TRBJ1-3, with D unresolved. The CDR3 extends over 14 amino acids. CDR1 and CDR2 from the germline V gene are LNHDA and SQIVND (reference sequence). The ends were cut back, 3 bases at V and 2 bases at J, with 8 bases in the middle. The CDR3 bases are TGTGCCAGTAGTATTGGAGGGACTGGAAACACCATATATTTT. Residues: CASSIGGTGNTIYF.

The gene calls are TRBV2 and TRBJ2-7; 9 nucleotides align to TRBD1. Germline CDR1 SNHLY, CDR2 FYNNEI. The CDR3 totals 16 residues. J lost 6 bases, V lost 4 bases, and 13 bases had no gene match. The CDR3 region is CASSVFYRGQGSEQYF. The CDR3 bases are TGTGCCAGCAGTGTTTTTTATCGGGGACAGGGTTCCGAGCAGTACTTC.

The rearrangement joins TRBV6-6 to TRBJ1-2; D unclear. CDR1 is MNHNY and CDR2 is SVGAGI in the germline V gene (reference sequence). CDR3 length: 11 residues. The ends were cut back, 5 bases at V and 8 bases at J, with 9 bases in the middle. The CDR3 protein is CASSPLEGYTF. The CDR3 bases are TGTGCCAGCAGTCCCCTTGAGGGCTACACCTTC.

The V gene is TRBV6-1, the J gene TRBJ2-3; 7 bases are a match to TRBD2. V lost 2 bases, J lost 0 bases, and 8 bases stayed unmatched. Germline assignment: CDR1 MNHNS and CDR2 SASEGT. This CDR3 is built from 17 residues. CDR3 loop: CASSETSVEASTDTQYF. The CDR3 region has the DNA TGTGCCAGCAGTGAAACTAGCGTGGAAGCTAGCACAGATACGCAGTATTTT.

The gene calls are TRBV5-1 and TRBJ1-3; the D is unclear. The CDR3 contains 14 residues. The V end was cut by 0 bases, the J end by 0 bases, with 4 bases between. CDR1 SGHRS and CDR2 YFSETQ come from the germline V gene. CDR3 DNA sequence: TGCGCCAGCAGCTTGGGCAGCTCTGGAAACACCATATATTTT. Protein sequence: CASSLGSSGNTIYF. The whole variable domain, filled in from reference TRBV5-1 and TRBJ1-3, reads KAGVTQTPRYLIKTRGQQVTLSCSPISGHRSVSWYQQTPGQGLQFLFEYFSETQRNKGNFPGRFSGRQFSNSRSEMNVSTLELGDSALYLCASSLGSSGNTIYFGEGSWLTVV.

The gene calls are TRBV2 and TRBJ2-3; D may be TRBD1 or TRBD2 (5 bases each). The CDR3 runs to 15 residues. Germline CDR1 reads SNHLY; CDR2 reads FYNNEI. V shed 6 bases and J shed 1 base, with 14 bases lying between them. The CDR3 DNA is TGTGCCAGCAGATCGTGGGGACCTCGCACAGATACGCAGTATTTT. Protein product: CASRSWGPRTDTQYF.

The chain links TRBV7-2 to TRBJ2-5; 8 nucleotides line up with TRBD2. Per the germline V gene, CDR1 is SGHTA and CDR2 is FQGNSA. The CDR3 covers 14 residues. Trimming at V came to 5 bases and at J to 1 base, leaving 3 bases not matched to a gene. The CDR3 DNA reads TGTGCCAGCAGCCCAACTAGCGGCCAAGAGACCCAGTACTTC. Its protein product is CASSPTSGQETQYF.